Sequencing of this T cell receptor beta chain was carried out in a study of technical replicates of blood from a few donors. Method: immunoSEQ multiplex PCR; TCRdb's copy keeps in-frame clones and lacks some. The data contain about 81,000 clones, about 90% of them singletons. The CDR3 is 14 residues long. Germline loops: CDR1 LNHDA, CDR2 SQIVND (reference sequence). V dropped 8 bases and J dropped 8; count of bases not matched to a gene: 9. What was sequenced was T cells isolated from PBMCs. The chain couples TRBV19 to TRBJ2-1; 10 positions agree with TRBD1. This receptor was obtained from a human donor in good health. The CDR3 is CASGTGTGDYEQFF. For the CDR3, the DNA is TGTGCCAGTGGAACCGGGACAGGGGATTATGAGCAGTTCTTC.